The next 15 T cell receptor beta chains were all read from a single sample in a study of Graves' ophthalmopathy and Graves' hyperthyroidism. The TCR beta CDR3 regions underwent amplification from RNA transcripts. HTBI primers were employed in first-round RT-PCR, then a second-round multiplex PCR followed. TCRdb re-called the multiplex PCR reads through MiXCR, storing one row per CDR3 protein. This table holds 200,000 to 300,000 distinct CDR3 sequences, around 42% found once. The sequenced sample consisted of peripheral blood. These receptors were collected from an adult man with Graves' ophthalmopathy.

This clonotype occurred a few times. This sequence joins TRBV19 and TRBJ2-5, with 11 bases identical to TRBD2. The length of the CDR3 is 14 residues. V shed 6 bases and J 3 bases; nucleotides not matched to a gene: 3. Germline assignment: CDR1 LNHDA and CDR2 SQIVND (reference sequence). CDR3 in amino acids: CASSPGLAEETQYF. The DNA for the CDR3 is TGTGCCAGTAGCCCGGGACTAGCGGAAGAGACCCAGTACTTC.

The chain has TRBV5-5 and TRBJ1-2, with D hard to call. Germline V gene sequence: CDR1 SGHKS, CDR2 YYEKEE (reference sequence). The CDR3 has 14 residues. V lost 4 bases and J lost 4, with 14 bases in between. For the CDR3, the DNA is TGTGCCAGCAGCCCCTATAGGGAGGGCTATGGCTACACCTTC. Protein product: CASSPYREGYGYTF.

V gene TRBV10-1 combines with J gene TRBJ2-1; D may correspond to TRBD1 or TRBD2 (5 bases each). The CDR3 is 17 amino acids. CDR1 and CDR2 from the germline V gene are WNHNN and SYGVQD (reference sequence). V was shortened by 4 bases and J by 0 bases, with 16 bases between the two germline ends. The CDR3, as DNA: TGCGCCAGCAGTGGGACGGGGCCCCCTAGCTCCTACAATGAGCAGTTCTTC. This codes for CASSGTGPPSSYNEQFF.

The genes are TRBV20-1 and TRBJ2-7; no clear D gene. The CDR3 spans 13 residues. Trimming took 3 bases from V and 0 from J, leaving 9 bases between them. The V gene's germline CDR1 is DFQATT and CDR2 SNEGSKA (reference sequence). The CDR3 protein is CSASFHPSYEQYF. In DNA form, the CDR3 reads TGCAGTGCTAGTTTCCATCCCTCCTACGAGCAGTACTTC.

This clonotype was counted between two and nine times. The genes are TRBV12-3 or TRBV12-4 and TRBJ2-5; 11 bases fit TRBD2. This CDR3 has 15 residues. Trimming removed 6 bases from V and 7 bases from J; junction bases left unmatched: 10. CDR3 nucleotide sequence: TGTGCCAGCAGCTTGGAAACTAGCGGGAGTATGACCCAGTACTTC. Translation gives CASSLETSGSMTQYF.

The rearrangement joins TRBV10-3 to TRBJ1-2; TRBD1 aligns across 9 bases. The CDR3 sequence is 17 residues long. Trimming cost V 4 bases and J 4 bases; bases outside gene matches: 13. The V gene's germline CDR1 is ENHRY and CDR2 SYGVKD. The CDR3 region has the DNA TGTGCCATCAGTGCCGGTCCCGGGACAGGGCCCGGCTATGGCTACACCTTC. Its translation is CAISAGPGTGPGYGYTF.

This sequence joins TRBV4-3 and TRBJ2-6; unclear D gene. The V gene lost 4 bases and the J gene lost 0 bases, with 10 bases spanning the gap. CDR3 length: 16 residues. Germline lookup yields CDR1 LGHNA and CDR2 YSLEER. The CDR3 loop is CASSLPGGSGANVLTF. The CDR3, as DNA: TGCGCCAGCAGCCTCCCCGGCGGCTCTGGGGCCAACGTCCTGACTTTC.

The V call is TRBV6-6, the J call TRBJ1-2; 8 bases are shared with TRBD1. Looked up from germline, CDR1 is MNHNY and CDR2 is SVGAGI (reference sequence). After removal of 5 bases from V and 2 bases from J, the junction contained 7 bases not matched to a gene. This CDR3 contains 15 residues. CDR3 coding DNA: TGTGCCAGCAGTCCCGGGACAGGATTAAACTATGGCTACACCTTC. Its protein is CASSPGTGLNYGYTF.

The chain combines TRBV7-8 with TRBJ2-5, with 13 bases matching TRBD2. The germline V gene has CDR1 SGHVS and CDR2 FQNEAQ. V trimming: 1 base; J trimming: 5 bases; junction bases outside the gene matches: 4. CDR3 length: 16 residues. The CDR3 DNA reads TGTGCCAGCAGCTTAGTACTAGCGGGAGGGCCGGAGACCCAGTACTTC. Protein: CASSLVLAGGPETQYF. The complete variable domain, with remaining parts taken from reference TRBV7-8 and TRBJ2-5, reads GAGVSQSPRYKVAKRGQDVALRCDPISGHVSLFWYQQALGQGPEFLTYFQNEAQLDKSGLPSDRFFAERPEGSVSTLKIQRTQQEDSAVYLCASSLVLAGGPETQYFGPGTRLLVL.

The genes are TRBV29-1 and TRBJ1-1; D gene ambiguous. CDR3 size: 12 residues. V shed 7 bases and J shed 2 bases, with 11 bases lying between them. Per germline, CDR1 SQVTM and CDR2 ANQGSEA. The CDR3 DNA reads as TGCAGCGCTCGACTGACTAACACTGAAGCTTTCTTT. It specifies CSARLTNTEAFF.

The chain couples TRBV6-5 to TRBJ2-5; D ambiguous. Germline-derived CDR1 and CDR2 are MNHEY and SVGAGI. Trimming removed 7 bases at V and 2 bases at J, with 17 bases between. The CDR3 covers 15 residues. In nucleotides, the CDR3 is TGTGCCAGCATACCCCTTACCAGGATACAAGAGACCCAGTACTTC. Translation gives CASIPLTRIQETQYF.

The chain uses TRBV9 and TRBJ1-3; TRBD1 is a possible D gene (5 bases). The germline V gene has CDR1 SGDLS and CDR2 YYNGEE. The CDR3 is 15 residues long. Trimming stripped 3 bases from V and 4 bases from J, with 14 bases between. CDR3 coding DNA: TGTGCCAGCAGCGGATCGGAGGGGCACGGAAACACCATATATTTT. Protein: CASSGSEGHGNTIYF. The whole variable domain, remainder taken from reference TRBV9 and TRBJ1-3, is DSGVTQTPKHLITATGQRVTLRCSPRSGDLSVYWYQQSLDQGLQFLIQYYNGEERAKGNILERFSAQQFPDLHSELNLSSLELGDSALYFCASSGSEGHGNTIYFGEGSWLTVV.

The chain uses TRBV6-5 and TRBJ1-6; 9 positions agree with TRBD1. This CDR3 has 18 residues. CDR1 and CDR2 from the germline V gene are MNHEY and SVGAGI. With 2 bases clipped from V and 8 bases from J, the junction kept 13 bases outside the gene matches. The CDR3 loop reads CASSYKTGTGRRYSPLHF. CDR3 DNA sequence: TGTGCCAGCAGTTACAAGACTGGGACAGGGAGGAGATATTCACCCCTCCACTTT.

V is TRBV10-3 and J is TRBJ2-7; 7 bases map to TRBD1. Looked up from germline, CDR1 is ENHRY and CDR2 is SYGVKD. V lost 5 bases and J lost 3; bases outside the gene matches: 4. This CDR3 comprises 13 residues. The CDR3 here is CAISLNRGYEQYF. The CDR3 bases are TGTGCCATCAGTTTAAACAGGGGCTACGAGCAGTACTTC.

The chain combines TRBV5-4 with TRBJ1-1, with a tentative D call TRBD1 (6 bases). The CDR3 sequence is 16 residues long. Germline V gene lookup returns CDR1 SGHNT and CDR2 YYREEE (reference sequence). With 0 bases removed from V and 2 bases from J, the gap between germline ends came to 14 bases. CDR3 sequence: CASSLEPTGVNTEAFF. DNA of the CDR3: TGTGCCAGCAGCTTGGAGCCGACAGGTGTCAACACTGAAGCTTTCTTT.